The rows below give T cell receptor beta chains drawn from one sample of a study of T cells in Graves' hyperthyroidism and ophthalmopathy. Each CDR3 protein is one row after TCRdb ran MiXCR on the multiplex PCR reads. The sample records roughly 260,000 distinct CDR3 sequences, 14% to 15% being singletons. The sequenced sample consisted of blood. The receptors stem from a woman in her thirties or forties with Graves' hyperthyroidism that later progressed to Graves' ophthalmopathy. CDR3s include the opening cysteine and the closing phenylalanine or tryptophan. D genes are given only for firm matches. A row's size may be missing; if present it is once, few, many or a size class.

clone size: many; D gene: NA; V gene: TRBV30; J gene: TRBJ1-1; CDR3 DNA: TGTGCCTGCTCCTTAAAACACCAGAACACTGAAGCTTTCTTT; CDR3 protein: CACSLKHQNTEAFF
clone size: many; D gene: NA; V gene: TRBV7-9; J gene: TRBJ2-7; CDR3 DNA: TGTGCCAGCAGCTTAGATTTGACCCAGGGGCAGTACTTC; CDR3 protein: CASSLDLTQGQYF
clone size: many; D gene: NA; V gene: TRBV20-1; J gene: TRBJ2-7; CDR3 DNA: TGCAGTGCCCCCGGAGTCCCGCCCTACTACGAGCAGTACTTC; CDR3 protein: CSAPGVPPYYEQYF
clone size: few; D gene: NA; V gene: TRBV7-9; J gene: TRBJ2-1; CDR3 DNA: TGTGCCAGCAGCCGTGCGTGGGACCCGTCGGTGGGGGCCTGCTCCTACAATGAGCAGTTCTTC; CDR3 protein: CASSRAWDPSVGACSYNEQFF
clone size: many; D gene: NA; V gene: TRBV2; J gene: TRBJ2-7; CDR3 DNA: TGTGCCAGCATCGGACAAGCCCGCGAGCAGTACTTC; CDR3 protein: CASIGQAREQYF
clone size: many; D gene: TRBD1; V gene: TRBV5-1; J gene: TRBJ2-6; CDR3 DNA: TGCGCCAGCAGCTTGTTACCGAGACAGGGGGCTCGTGGGGCCAACGTCCTGACTTTC; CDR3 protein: CASSLLPRQGARGANVLTF
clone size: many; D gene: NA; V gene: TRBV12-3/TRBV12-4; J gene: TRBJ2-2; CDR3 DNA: TGTGCCAGCAGCCCCGAAGACTACGCAAACACCGGGGAGCTGTTTTTT; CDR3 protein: CASSPEDYANTGELFF
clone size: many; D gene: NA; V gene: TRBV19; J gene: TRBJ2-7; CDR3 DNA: TGTGCCAGTAGTATAACAGGGTCCTCCTACGAGCAGTACTTC; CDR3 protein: CASSITGSSYEQYF
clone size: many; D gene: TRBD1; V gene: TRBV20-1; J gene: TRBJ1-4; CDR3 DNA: TGCAGTGCTACCCCTTTGACAGGGCTGGCTGAAAAACTGTTTTTT; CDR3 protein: CSATPLTGLAEKLFF
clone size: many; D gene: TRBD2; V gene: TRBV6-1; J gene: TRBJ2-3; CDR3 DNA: TGTGCCAGCAGTTCTTTAGCGGGAGGGACAATACTGGGCAGAAGCACAGATACGCAGTATTTT; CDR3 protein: CASSSLAGGTILGRSTDTQYF
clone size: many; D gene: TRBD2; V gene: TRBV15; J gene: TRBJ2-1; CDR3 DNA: TGTGCCACCAGCAGAGAAGCTAGCGGGAACAATGAGCAGTTCTTC; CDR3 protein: CATSREASGNNEQFF
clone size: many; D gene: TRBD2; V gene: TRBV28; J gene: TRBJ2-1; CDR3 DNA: TGTGCCAGCAGTGAGGCGGGAGTTTCCTACAATGAGCAGTTCTTC; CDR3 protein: CASSEAGVSYNEQFF
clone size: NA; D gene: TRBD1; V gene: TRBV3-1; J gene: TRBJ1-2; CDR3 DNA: TGTGCCAGCAGCCAAGTAGGAGGGGGCGGTTCAGCTGGCTACACCTTC; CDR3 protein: CASSQVGGGGSAGYTF
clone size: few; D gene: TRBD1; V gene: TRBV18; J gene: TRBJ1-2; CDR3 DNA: TGTGCCAGCTCACCTAGACAGGGAGACTATGGCTACACCTTC; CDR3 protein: CASSPRQGDYGYTF
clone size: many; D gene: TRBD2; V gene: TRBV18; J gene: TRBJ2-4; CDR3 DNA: TGTGCCAGTCGGACTAGCGGGGACAAAAACATTCAGTACTTC; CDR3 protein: CASRTSGDKNIQYF
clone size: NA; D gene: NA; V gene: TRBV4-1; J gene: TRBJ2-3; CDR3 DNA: TGCGCCAGCAGCCAAGGCGGCTCTATAAATACGCAGTATTTT; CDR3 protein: CASSQGGSINTQYF
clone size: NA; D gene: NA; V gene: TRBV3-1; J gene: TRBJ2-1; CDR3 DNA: TGTGCCAGCAGCCTCTCACCTAGCGATGAGCAGTTCTTC; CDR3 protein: CASSLSPSDEQFF
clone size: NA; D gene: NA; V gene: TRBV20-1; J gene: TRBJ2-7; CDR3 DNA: TGCAGTGCCCGACAGTTCTACGAGCAGTACTTC; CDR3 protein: CSARQFYEQYF
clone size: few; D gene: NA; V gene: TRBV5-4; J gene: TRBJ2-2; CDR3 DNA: TGTGCCAGCAGCTTCATGGTCACCGGGGAGCTGTTTTTT; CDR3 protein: CASSFMVTGELFF
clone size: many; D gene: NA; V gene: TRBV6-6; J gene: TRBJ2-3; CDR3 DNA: TGTGCCAGCAGTTACTCGCGAGTGCGGAAACTCGAGTGGGGCACAGATACGCAGTATTTT; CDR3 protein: CASSYSRVRKLEWGTDTQYF
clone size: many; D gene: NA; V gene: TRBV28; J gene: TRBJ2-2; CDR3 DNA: TGTGCCAGCAGTCCGCGGCTGTACATGAACACCGGGGAGCTGTTTTTT; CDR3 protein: CASSPRLYMNTGELFF
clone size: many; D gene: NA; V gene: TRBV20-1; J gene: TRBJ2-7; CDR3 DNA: TGCAGTGCATACGACGATACCTACGAGCAGTACTTC; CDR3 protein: CSAYDDTYEQYF
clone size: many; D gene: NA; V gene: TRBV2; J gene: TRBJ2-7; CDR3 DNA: TGTGCCAGCAGTCCCCCAGGAGCGGGCGAGCAGTACTTC; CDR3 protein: CASSPPGAGEQYF
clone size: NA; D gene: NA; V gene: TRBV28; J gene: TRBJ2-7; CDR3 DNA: TGTGCCAGCAGTTTATGCGTCTCGCAGGGATGCGAGCAGTACTTC; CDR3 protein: CASSLCVSQGCEQYF
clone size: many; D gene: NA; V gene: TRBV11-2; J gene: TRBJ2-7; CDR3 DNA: TGTGCCAGCAGCTTAGATAAAACAGGAACCTACGAGCAGTACTTC; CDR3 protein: CASSLDKTGTYEQYF
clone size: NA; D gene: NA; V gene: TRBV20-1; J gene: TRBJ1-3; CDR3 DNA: TGCAGTACTAAGGACCAGGGCACTGGAAACACCATATATTTT; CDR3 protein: CSTKDQGTGNTIYF
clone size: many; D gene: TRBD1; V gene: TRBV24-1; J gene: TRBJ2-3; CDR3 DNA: TGTGCCACCAGTGATCACAGGGGAATCGGCACAGATACGCAGTATTTT; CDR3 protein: CATSDHRGIGTDTQYF
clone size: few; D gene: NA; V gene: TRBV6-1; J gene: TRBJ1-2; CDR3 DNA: TGTGCCAGCAGAGAAGCGGCAGGAACTCCCTATGGCTACACCTTC; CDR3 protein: CASREAAGTPYGYTF
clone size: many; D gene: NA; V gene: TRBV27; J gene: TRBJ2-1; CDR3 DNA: TGTGCCAGCAGTTTAAAAGTCTTGGGTTTTGAGCAGTTCTTC; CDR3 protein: CASSLKVLGFEQFF
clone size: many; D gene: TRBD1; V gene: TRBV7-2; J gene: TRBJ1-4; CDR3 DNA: TGTGCCAGCAGCGGGGACAGGGTTTCCGAAAAACTGTTTTTT; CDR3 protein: CASSGDRVSEKLFF
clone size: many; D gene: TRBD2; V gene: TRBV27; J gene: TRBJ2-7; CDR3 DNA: TGTGCCAGCAGTTTATCGCCCGGACTAGCGAGTTTCTACGAGCAGTACTTC; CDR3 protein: CASSLSPGLASFYEQYF
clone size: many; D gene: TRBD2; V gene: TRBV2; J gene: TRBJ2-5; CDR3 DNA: TGTGCCAGCAGTGACCCTAGCGGCAAGGAAGAGACCCAGTACTTC; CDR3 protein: CASSDPSGKEETQYF
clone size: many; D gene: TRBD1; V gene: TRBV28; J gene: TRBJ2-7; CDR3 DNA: TGTGCCAGCAGTTCCCCGGGACAGGGTGGATCCTACGAGCAGTACTTC; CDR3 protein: CASSSPGQGGSYEQYF
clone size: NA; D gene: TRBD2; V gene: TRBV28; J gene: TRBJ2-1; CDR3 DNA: TGTGCCAGCAGGCCAACCAGCGGGGTCTACAATGAGCAGTTCTTC; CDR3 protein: CASRPTSGVYNEQFF
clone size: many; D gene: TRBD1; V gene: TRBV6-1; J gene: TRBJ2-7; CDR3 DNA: TGTGCCAGCACCCCTACCGGGTCGGGACAGGGGTACGAGCAGTACTTC; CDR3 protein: CASTPTGSGQGYEQYF
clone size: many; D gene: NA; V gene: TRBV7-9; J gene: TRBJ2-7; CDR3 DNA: TGTGCCAGCAGCCAACTGAGAGACAGCCCCTACGAGCAGTACTTC; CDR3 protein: CASSQLRDSPYEQYF
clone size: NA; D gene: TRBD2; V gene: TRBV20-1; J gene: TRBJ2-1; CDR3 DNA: TGCAGTGCTAGAGATCAAGCGGGAGCCCCCAATGAGCAGTTCTTC; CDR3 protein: CSARDQAGAPNEQFF
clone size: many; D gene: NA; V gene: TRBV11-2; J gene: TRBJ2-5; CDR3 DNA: TGTGCCAGCAGTTCTATCCAAAAACACAGGGGGGGGGTGTACTTC; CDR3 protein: CASSSIQKHRGGVYF
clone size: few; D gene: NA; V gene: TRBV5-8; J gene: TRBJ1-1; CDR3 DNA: TGTGCCGGGGGAGACACTGAAGCTTTCTTT; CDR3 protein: CAGGDTEAFF
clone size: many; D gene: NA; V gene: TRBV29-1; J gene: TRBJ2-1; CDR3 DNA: TGCAGCGGCAGTATGGGGGGTGAGCAGTTCTTC; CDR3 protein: CSGSMGGEQFF
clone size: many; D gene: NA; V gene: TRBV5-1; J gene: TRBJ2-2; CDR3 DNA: TGCGCCAGCAGCCCAAGGGCGAACGGGGAGCTGTTTTTT; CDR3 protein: CASSPRANGELFF
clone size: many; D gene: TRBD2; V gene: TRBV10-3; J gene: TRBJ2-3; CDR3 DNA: TGTGCCATCAGTGAGTTGGTGAGGACTAGCGGGAGAGGGGATACGCAGTATTTT; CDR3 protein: CAISELVRTSGRGDTQYF
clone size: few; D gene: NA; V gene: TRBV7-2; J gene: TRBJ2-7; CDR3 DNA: TGTGCCAGCAGCTTAGCGCGGTGGGGCGACTCCTACGAGCAGTACTTC; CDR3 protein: CASSLARWGDSYEQYF
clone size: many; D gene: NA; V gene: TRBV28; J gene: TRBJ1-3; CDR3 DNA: TGTGCCAGCAGCCGCAGGGGTTTTGGAAACACCATATATTTT; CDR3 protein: CASSRRGFGNTIYF
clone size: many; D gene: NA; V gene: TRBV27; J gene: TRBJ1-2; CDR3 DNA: TGTGCCAGCAGTTCATTACGGACGACGAGCTATGGCTACACCTTC; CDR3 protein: CASSSLRTTSYGYTF
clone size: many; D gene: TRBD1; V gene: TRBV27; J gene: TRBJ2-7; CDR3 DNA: TGTGCCAGCAGTTCTCCGGGACAGGGGGCGCGGGAGCAGTACTTC; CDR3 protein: CASSSPGQGAREQYF
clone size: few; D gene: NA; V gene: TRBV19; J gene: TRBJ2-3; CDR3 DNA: TGTGCCAGTAGTACGCCGGGGGGCGTTGGTACAGATACGCAGTATTTT; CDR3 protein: CASSTPGGVGTDTQYF
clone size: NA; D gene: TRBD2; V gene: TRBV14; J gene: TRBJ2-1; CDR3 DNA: TGTGCCAGCAGCCGCAAGACTAGCGGGAGAAATGAGCAGTTCTTC; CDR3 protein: CASSRKTSGRNEQFF
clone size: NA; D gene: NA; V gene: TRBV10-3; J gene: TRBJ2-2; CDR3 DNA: TGTGCCATCCCAAGGGGACTTAACACCGGGGAGCTGTTTTTT; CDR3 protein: CAIPRGLNTGELFF
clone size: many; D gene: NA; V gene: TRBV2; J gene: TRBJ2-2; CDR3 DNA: TGTGCCAGCAGGGAACAGGGTAACACCGGGGAGCTGTTTTTT; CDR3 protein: CASREQGNTGELFF
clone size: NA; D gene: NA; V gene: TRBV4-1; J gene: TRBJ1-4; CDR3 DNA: TGCGCCAGCAGCCAAGTTGGCGGTACTAATGAAAAACTGTTTTTT; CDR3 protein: CASSQVGGTNEKLFF
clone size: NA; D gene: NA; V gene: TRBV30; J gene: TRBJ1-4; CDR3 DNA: TGTGCCTGGAGTTCCGACAGCAAGAATGAAAAACTGTTTTTT; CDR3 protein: CAWSSDSKNEKLFF
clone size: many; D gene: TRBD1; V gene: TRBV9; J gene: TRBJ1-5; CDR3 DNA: TGTGCCAGCAGCGCGGGGACAGGCAATCAGCCCCAGCATTTT; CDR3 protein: CASSAGTGNQPQHF
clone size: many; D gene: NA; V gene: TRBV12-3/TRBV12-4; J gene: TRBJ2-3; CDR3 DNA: TGTGCCAGCAGTTCTAGGGAAGGGGTGGCAGATACGCAGTATTTT; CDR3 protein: CASSSREGVADTQYF
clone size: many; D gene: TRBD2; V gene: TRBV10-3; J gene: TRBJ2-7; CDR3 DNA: TGTGCCCAATCGAGGGACTACGACTACGAGCAGTACTTC; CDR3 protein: CAQSRDYDYEQYF